Listed below are T cell receptor beta chains from one sample, sequenced in a study of blood T cell repertoires in COVID-19. Some clones are missing from TCRdb's copy, which holds only in-frame ones; the method was immunoSEQ multiplex PCR. Of 150,000 or so clones detected, around 73% appear once; the ten largest clones hold approximately 6%. Sequencing used PBMCs or T cells enriched from blood (not recorded which). These receptors were obtained from a woman aged 45-65 years who had recovered from COVID-19. Both conserved end residues are part of each CDR3. D genes are given only for firm matches. Not every row has a clone size; where given, it reads once, few, many or a size class.

J: TRBJ2-1
D: -
size: -
V: TRBV9
CDR3: CASSVDYLGSYNEQFF
DNA: TGTGCCAGCAGCGTAGACTACCTGGGCTCCTACAATGAGCAGTTCTTC

J: TRBJ2-1
D: TRBD2
size: -
V: TRBV27
CDR3: CASSWLAGYNEQFF
DNA: TGTGCCAGCAGTTGGCTAGCGGGGTATAATGAGCAGTTCTTC

J: TRBJ1-2
D: TRBD1
size: -
V: TRBV5-1
CDR3: CASSLDAPPLDRGKGYTF
DNA: TGCGCCAGCAGCTTGGACGCGCCGCCTTTGGACAGGGGGAAGGGCTACACCTTC

J: TRBJ2-5
D: TRBD2
size: -
V: TRBV5-8
CDR3: CASSSKLAGGNQETQYF
DNA: TGTGCCAGCAGCTCCAAACTAGCGGGGGGAAACCAAGAGACCCAGTACTTC

J: TRBJ1-2
D: TRBD1
size: -
V: TRBV18
CDR3: CASSLWTGGSDYGYTF
DNA: TGTGCCAGCTCACTATGGACAGGGGGATCCGACTATGGCTACACCTTC

J: TRBJ1-2
D: -
size: -
V: TRBV28
CDR3: CASRSDRFYGYTF
DNA: TGTGCCAGCAGATCTGACAGATTCTATGGCTACACCTTC

J: TRBJ2-5
D: -
size: -
V: TRBV6-5
CDR3: CASSSVGETQYF
DNA: TGTGCCAGCAGTTCGGTCGGGGAGACCCAGTACTTC

J: TRBJ1-1
D: -
size: few
V: TRBV4-1
CDR3: CASSPRGGDTEAFF
DNA: TGCGCCAGCAGCCCCCGCGGGGGAGACACTGAAGCTTTCTTT

J: TRBJ1-1
D: -
size: few
V: TRBV5-1
CDR3: CASSSQTGGTEAFF
DNA: TGCGCCAGCAGCAGCCAGACGGGGGGTACTGAAGCTTTCTTT

J: TRBJ2-1
D: -
size: -
V: TRBV6-1
CDR3: CASSGPQDRSSYNEQFF
DNA: TGTGCCAGCAGTGGGCCCCAGGACAGAAGCTCCTACAATGAGCAGTTCTTC

J: TRBJ2-7
D: -
size: many
V: TRBV15
CDR3: CATSRDRKGWGRTNEQYF
DNA: TGTGCCACCAGCAGAGATCGTAAGGGGTGGGGCCGGACTAACGAGCAGTACTTC

J: TRBJ2-3
D: -
size: -
V: TRBV5-6
CDR3: CASSSLGSSTDTQYF
DNA: TGTGCCAGCAGCTCCCTGGGCTCTAGCACAGATACGCAGTATTTT

J: TRBJ1-1
D: -
size: -
V: TRBV29-1
CDR3: CSASRAGANTEAFF
DNA: TGCAGCGCCTCCCGGGCGGGGGCGAACACTGAAGCTTTCTTT

J: TRBJ2-2
D: -
size: -
V: TRBV3-1/TRBV3-2
CDR3: CASSQDPGMHTGELFF
DNA: TGTGCCAGCAGCCAAGATCCGGGGATGCACACCGGGGAGCTGTTTTTT

J: TRBJ1-2
D: TRBD1
size: once
V: TRBV5-1
CDR3: CASSLRQGDLYTF
DNA: TGCGCCAGCAGCTTGAGACAGGGAGACTTGTACACCTTC

J: TRBJ2-1
D: TRBD2
size: -
V: TRBV5-1
CDR3: CASSSGTIHNEQFF
DNA: TGCGCCAGCAGTTCCGGGACTATCCACAATGAGCAGTTCTTC

J: TRBJ1-1
D: -
size: -
V: TRBV7-9
CDR3: CASMRFTEAFF
DNA: TGTGCCAGCATGAGGTTCACTGAAGCTTTCTTT

J: TRBJ1-2
D: TRBD1
size: -
V: TRBV18
CDR3: CASSIDRGSGYTF
DNA: TGTGCCAGCTCGATAGACAGGGGAAGTGGCTACACCTTC

J: TRBJ2-7
D: -
size: many
V: TRBV5-1
CDR3: CASSLVAELGQYF
DNA: TGCGCCAGCAGCTTGGTGGCGGAGTTAGGGCAGTACTTC

J: TRBJ1-5
D: TRBD1
size: -
V: TRBV12-3/TRBV12-4
CDR3: CASSTRTGAAQHF
DNA: TGTGCCAGCAGTACCAGGACAGGCGCGGCCCAGCATTTT

J: TRBJ1-5
D: -
size: -
V: TRBV2
CDR3: CASSGHYISNQPQHF
DNA: TGTGCCAGCAGTGGGCATTACATTAGCAATCAGCCCCAGCATTTT

J: TRBJ1-2
D: -
size: -
V: TRBV6-2/TRBV6-3
CDR3: CASSSPGSYTF
DNA: TGTGCCAGCAGTTCACCGGGGAGCTACACCTTC

J: TRBJ1-5
D: -
size: -
V: TRBV3-1/TRBV3-2
CDR3: CASSQGGYSNQPQHF
DNA: TGTGCCAGCAGCCAAGGAGGTTATAGCAATCAGCCCCAGCATTTT

J: TRBJ1-2
D: TRBD1
size: -
V: TRBV19
CDR3: CASSISTGNYGYTF
DNA: TGTGCCAGTAGTATTTCGACAGGGAACTATGGCTACACCTTC

J: TRBJ1-3
D: TRBD1
size: -
V: TRBV7-6
CDR3: CASSIDRDSQSSGNTIYF
DNA: TGTGCCAGCAGCATCGATCGGGACAGTCAGAGCTCTGGAAACACCATATATTTT

J: TRBJ1-5
D: -
size: -
V: TRBV19
CDR3: CASSSSRQHGNQPQHF
DNA: TGTGCCAGTAGTTCCTCCCGACAGCACGGCAATCAGCCCCAGCATTTT

J: TRBJ1-2
D: -
size: -
V: TRBV7-9
CDR3: CASSLAIESYGYTF
DNA: TGTGCCAGCAGCTTAGCGATAGAAAGCTATGGCTACACCTTC

J: TRBJ2-7
D: TRBD1
size: -
V: TRBV2
CDR3: CASQGDRGGYEQYF
DNA: TGTGCCAGCCAAGGGGACAGGGGAGGCTACGAGCAGTACTTC

J: TRBJ1-6
D: -
size: -
V: TRBV11-2
CDR3: CASSYRTVEHSPLHF
DNA: TGTGCCAGCAGCTATCGGACAGTCGAGCATTCACCCCTCCACTTT

J: TRBJ2-4
D: -
size: -
V: TRBV10-1
CDR3: CASSVGRGPKNIQYF
DNA: TGCGCCAGCAGTGTGGGCAGGGGACCCAAAAACATTCAGTACTTC

J: TRBJ1-2
D: TRBD1
size: many
V: TRBV11-2
CDR3: CASSLDTLGQGYGYTF
DNA: TGTGCCAGCAGCTTAGACACCCTTGGACAGGGCTATGGCTACACCTTC

J: TRBJ2-7
D: -
size: -
V: TRBV2
CDR3: CASSDNGGFRSYEQYF
DNA: TGTGCCAGCTCGGACAATGGGGGGTTTAGGTCCTACGAGCAGTACTTC

J: TRBJ2-5
D: TRBD1
size: -
V: TRBV9
CDR3: CASSQRFMDREETQYF
DNA: TGTGCCAGCAGTCAGCGGTTTATGGACAGGGAAGAGACCCAGTACTTC

J: TRBJ2-5
D: TRBD1
size: once
V: TRBV11-2
CDR3: CASSYGQGAETQYF
DNA: TGTGCCAGCAGCTACGGACAGGGGGCAGAGACCCAGTACTTC

J: TRBJ1-3
D: -
size: -
V: TRBV4-2
CDR3: CASSQVNSGNTIYF
DNA: TGTGCCAGCAGCCAAGTGAACTCAGGAAACACCATATATTTT

J: TRBJ2-1
D: -
size: -
V: TRBV7-9
CDR3: CASSPPGTRVEQFF
DNA: TGTGCCAGCAGCCCCCCGGGTACTAGAGTTGAGCAGTTCTTC

J: TRBJ1-1
D: TRBD1
size: -
V: TRBV19
CDR3: CAARTGPAAFF
DNA: TGTGCCGCCCGGACAGGGCCAGCAGCTTTCTTT

J: TRBJ1-4
D: -
size: once
V: TRBV19
CDR3: CASSILTARGEKLFF
DNA: TGTGCCAGTAGTATACTGACGGCGAGAGGGGAAAAACTGTTTTTT

J: TRBJ2-7
D: TRBD1
size: -
V: TRBV7-9
CDR3: CASSLAQTGETYEQYF
DNA: TGTGCCAGCAGCTTGGCCCAGACAGGGGAGACCTACGAGCAGTACTTC

J: TRBJ2-3
D: TRBD2
size: once
V: TRBV7-2
CDR3: CASSPRLAGGGDTQYF
DNA: TGTGCCAGCAGCCCCCGCCTAGCGGGGGGCGGAGATACGCAGTATTTT

J: TRBJ1-4
D: -
size: -
V: TRBV28
CDR3: CASSLPGGAPNEKLFF
DNA: TGTGCCAGCAGCCTGCCCGGCGGGGCCCCTAATGAAAAACTGTTTTTT

J: TRBJ2-5
D: TRBD1
size: -
V: TRBV5-1
CDR3: CASSSGQGKETQYF
DNA: TGCGCCAGCAGCTCGGGACAGGGAAAAGAGACCCAGTACTTC

J: TRBJ1-3
D: -
size: few
V: TRBV1
CDR3: CTSSHRLPGQGEAGNTIYF
DNA: TGCACCAGCAGCCACAGACTACCAGGACAGGGCGAAGCTGGAAACACCATATATTTT